Below, 23 T cell receptor beta chains from the same sample are listed, as sequenced in a study of cytomegalovirus exposure and HLA in healthy donors. Both 60 Vbeta primers and 13 Jbeta primers went into the PCR. Some clones are missing from TCRdb's copy, which holds only in-frame ones; the method was immunoSEQ multiplex PCR. Among approximately 170,000 clones listed, around 80% were seen once. The sample was PBMCs. The receptors here all came from a male donor in good health and CMV-seronegative.

The rearrangement links TRBV11-2 to TRBJ2-7; a possible D gene is TRBD1 (5 bases). Germline assignment: CDR1 SGHAT and CDR2 FQNNGV. This CDR3 is 15 amino acids long. V shed 4 bases and J shed 2 bases, with 15 bases lying between them. The CDR3 coding sequence is TGTGCCAGCAGCTCTATTCAGGGTGCCCCCTACGAGCAGTACTTC. It specifies CASSSIQGAPYEQYF.

V usage is TRBV5-8 and J usage is TRBJ1-2; 7 bases map to TRBD1. This CDR3 is 14 amino acids long. CDR1 and CDR2 from the germline V gene are SGHTS and YDEGEE. V shed 3 bases, J shed 1 base, and the junction held 3 bases outside the gene matches. The CDR3 coding sequence is TGTGCCAGCAGCTCCAGGGGGTTTAACTATGGCTACACCTTC. This codes for CASSSRGFNYGYTF.

The gene calls are TRBV27 and TRBJ1-5; 8 nucleotides line up with TRBD1. Losses at the gene ends were 5 bases for V and 3 bases for J; bases not matched to a gene: 12. The germline CDR1 and CDR2 sequences are MNHEY and SMNVEV (reference sequence). CDR3 length: 17 amino acids. The CDR3 DNA reads TGTGCCAGCAGTAAACGTGGGGACAGGAGCTTCAATCAGCCCCAGCATTTT. Translated, it gives CASSKRGDRSFNQPQHF.

V gene TRBV7-9 combines with J gene TRBJ2-1; D not resolved. V shed 6 bases and J shed 5 bases, with 11 bases lying between them. Looked up from germline, CDR1 is SEHNR and CDR2 is FQNEAQ (reference sequence). This CDR3 is 13 amino acids long. CDR3 sequence (DNA): TGTGCCAGCAGGTTGGTAGATCACAATGAGCAGTTCTTC. It encodes CASRLVDHNEQFF.

This chain uses TRBV2 with TRBJ2-2; TRBD2 aligns across 9 bases. Germline-derived CDR1 and CDR2 are SNHLY and FYNNEI. The CDR3 covers 15 residues. Losses at the gene ends were 7 bases for V and 4 bases for J; bases not matched to a gene: 7. CDR3: CASTVLLAGTGELFF. The CDR3 DNA reads as TGTGCCAGCACTGTGTTACTAGCGGGCACCGGGGAGCTGTTTTTT.

This clone occurred a few times. This sample also contains other DNA sequences that code for the same CDR3. The chain is built from TRBV29-1 and TRBJ2-5, with 8 nucleotides matching TRBD1. The V segment lost 6 bases and the J segment 4 bases; nucleotides outside the gene matches: 7. Germline lookup yields CDR1 SQVTM and CDR2 ANQGSEA. The CDR3 contains 13 residues. The DNA of the CDR3 is TGCAGCGTCACCGACAGGGGAGGAGAGACCCAGTACTTC. It yields the protein CSVTDRGGETQYF.

The chain recombines TRBV18 with TRBJ2-7; 8 bases map to TRBD2. Germline CDR1 and CDR2: KGHSH and LQKENI. The junction had 5 bases not matched to a gene; V was cut back by 4 bases and J by 0 bases. There are 15 residues in the CDR3. The CDR3 loop reads CASSQLAESSYEQYF. The CDR3 DNA follows: TGTGCCAGCTCACAACTAGCGGAAAGCTCCTACGAGCAGTACTTC.

CDR3 nucleotides: TGTGCCAGCAGCTTCCTGGGACAGGGAAGAAGAAATGAGCAGTTCTTC. The encoded protein is CASSFLGQGRRNEQFF. V is TRBV14 and J is TRBJ2-1, with 9 bases matching TRBD1. V trimming: 5 bases; J trimming: 7 bases; junction bases outside the gene matches: 12. Looked up from germline, CDR1 is SGHDN and CDR2 is FVKESK. CDR3 length equals 16 residues. The entire variable domain, with the rest obtained from reference TRBV14 and TRBJ2-1, is as follows: EAGVTQFPSHSVIEKGQTVTLRCDPISGHDNLYWYRRVMGKEIKFLLHFVKESKQDESGMPNNRFLAERTGGTYSTLKVQPAELEDSGVYFCASSFLGQGRRNEQFFGPGTRLTVL.

V gene TRBV6-6 combines with J gene TRBJ1-2; D is undetermined. The germline V gene has CDR1 MNHNY and CDR2 SVGAGI (reference sequence). This CDR3 contains 13 residues. V lost 2 bases to trimming and J lost 2 bases, with 6 bases between them. CDR3 amino acids: CASSYEGNYGYTF. The CDR3, as DNA: TGTGCCAGCAGTTACGAGGGAAACTATGGCTACACCTTC.

The V gene is TRBV30, the J gene TRBJ2-3; D is uncertain. CDR1 is GTSNPN and CDR2 is SVGIG in the germline V gene (reference sequence). Trimming cost V 4 bases and J 0 bases, with 11 bases left between them. CDR3 length equals 14 residues. CDR3 nucleotides: TGTGCCTGGACTAACCCCGTTAGCACAGATACGCAGTATTTT. It is translated as CAWTNPVSTDTQYF.

This chain links TRBV7-8 with TRBJ2-7, with D possibly TRBD2 on 7 matching bases. The CDR3 consists of 14 residues. CDR1 and CDR2 from the germline V gene are SGHVS and FQNEAQ. V was trimmed by 3 bases and J by 4 bases, leaving 13 bases between them. The CDR3 reads CASSLGGGSYEQYF. In DNA form, the CDR3 reads TGTGCCAGCAGCTTGGGGGGCGGGAGTTACGAGCAGTACTTC. The whole variable domain, remainder taken from reference TRBV7-8 and TRBJ2-7, is GAGVSQSPRYKVAKRGQDVALRCDPISGHVSLFWYQQALGQGPEFLTYFQNEAQLDKSGLPSDRFFAERPEGSVSTLKIQRTQQEDSAVYLCASSLGGGSYEQYFGPGTRLTVT.

J is TRBJ1-5 and V is TRBV7-6, with 7 bases that match TRBD1. The junction had 9 bases not matched to a gene; V was cut back by 5 bases and J by 8 bases. Per germline, CDR1 SGHVS and CDR2 FNYEAQ. CDR3 length: 14 amino acids. CDR3: CASSSGTALEPQHF. CDR3 DNA sequence: TGTGCCAGCAGCAGTGGGACAGCCCTTGAGCCCCAGCATTTT.

The genes are TRBV5-1 and TRBJ2-2; D is possibly TRBD1 (5 bases). The CDR3 runs to 14 residues. Trimming removed 4 bases at V and 1 base at J, with 8 bases between. Germline CDR1 and CDR2: SGHRS and YFSETQ. In DNA, the CDR3 is TGCGCCAGCAGCGCAGGACAGAACACCGGGGAGCTGTTTTTT. The encoded protein is CASSAGQNTGELFF.

This chain uses TRBV9 with TRBJ2-7; tentatively, D is TRBD2 (6 bases). The germline V gene encodes CDR1 SGDLS and CDR2 YYNGEE. The CDR3 covers 14 residues. V lost 4 bases and J 3 bases, leaving 14 bases between the germline ends. CDR3 region: CASSSRDLGYEQYF. The CDR3 coding sequence is TGTGCCAGCAGCTCCCGGGACTTAGGCTACGAGCAGTACTTC.

This clone showed up just once. The chain carries TRBV28 and TRBJ2-7; TRBD2 is a possible D gene (6 bases). This CDR3 has 14 residues. Germline loops: CDR1 MDHEN, CDR2 SYDVKM. V gave up 3 bases and J gave up 1 base, with 10 bases separating them. CDR3 residues: CASSFSGGSYEQYF. CDR3 coding DNA: TGTGCCAGCAGTTTCTCCGGGGGTTCCTACGAGCAGTACTTC.

This chain uses TRBV4-1 with TRBJ2-3; 7 bases line up with TRBD2. Germline CDR1 MGHRA, CDR2 YSYEKL. V dropped 2 bases and J dropped 2; count of bases not matched to a gene: 7. This CDR3 is built from 16 residues. The CDR3 bases are TGCGCCAGCAGCCAACCCCCCGGGGGGATCACAGATACGCAGTATTTT. Protein sequence: CASSQPPGGITDTQYF.

V and J are TRBV7-2 and TRBJ2-2; 7 bases line up with TRBD1. This CDR3 spans 15 amino acids. V dropped 1 base and J dropped 6; count of bases not matched to a gene: 5. Germline-derived CDR1 and CDR2 are SGHTA and FQGNSA. CDR3: CASSLGGGSAGELFF. CDR3 nucleotides: TGTGCCAGCAGCTTAGGAGGGGGCAGCGCCGGGGAGCTGTTTTTT.

V is TRBV4-2 and J is TRBJ1-1; possibly TRBD1 for D (6 bases). The CDR3 is 16 amino acids. Germline assignment: CDR1 LGHNA and CDR2 YNFKEQ. The germline V and J ends were trimmed by 1 base and 2 bases, with 14 bases remaining between them. DNA of the CDR3: TGTGCCAGCAGCCAAGCCGGGTTACAGGGAAACACTGAAGCTTTCTTT. It encodes CASSQAGLQGNTEAFF.

The chain uses TRBV1 and TRBJ2-5; the table calls TRBD2, which could not be checked here. The J call may not be correct, given that the DNA end is closer to TRBJ2-7. TRBV1 is termed a pseudogene. This CDR3 is built from 14 residues. The CDR3 DNA reads as TGCACCAGCAGCCAACGCAACGGAGACTACGAGCAGTACTTC. It is translated as CTSSQRNGDYEQYF.

The chain is built from TRBV21-1 and TRBJ1-5; TRBD1 is taken as the D call from the table, unchecked against the DNA. TRBV21-1 is classified as a pseudogene. CDR3 length equals 17 residues. CDR3 sequence (DNA): TGTGCCAGCAGCAATCGTCGCGGACAGGGGGGGAATCAGCCCCAGCATTTT. It specifies CASSNRRGQGGNQPQHF.

As concerns this clone: This same CDR3 is encoded by further DNA sequences in the sample. The chain is built from TRBV6-5 and TRBJ1-2; 8 nucleotides agree with TRBD1. Trimming cost V 5 bases and J 4 bases; bases outside gene matches: 3. The CDR3 runs 13 residues. Germline loops: CDR1 MNHEY, CDR2 SVGAGI. The chain's CDR3 is CASSRDRGYGYTF. The CDR3 DNA sequence: TGTGCCAGCAGTCGCGACAGGGGCTATGGCTACACCTTC.

This clone was seen only a few times. The gene calls are TRBV4-3 and TRBJ2-3, with 11 bases that match TRBD2. J lost 4 bases, V lost 2 bases, and 2 bases had no gene match. Germline V lookup: CDR1 LGHNA, CDR2 YSLEER. The CDR3 extends over 15 amino acids. The DNA for the CDR3 is TGCGCCAGCAGCCAATCGACTAGCGGGGCAGATACGCAGTATTTT. As protein: CASSQSTSGADTQYF.

V and J are TRBV6-6 and TRBJ2-2; 8 bases fit TRBD2. Germline CDR1 and CDR2: MNHNY and SVGAGI (reference sequence). The CDR3 totals 16 residues. Losses at the gene ends were 2 bases for V and 3 bases for J; bases not matched to a gene: 5. This chain's CDR3 is CASSYPGGRDTGELFF. The CDR3, as DNA: TGTGCCAGCAGTTACCCGGGGGGGAGGGACACCGGGGAGCTGTTTTTT.